Sequencing of this T cell receptor beta chain was carried out in a study of blood T cell repertoires in COVID-19. Repertoires were generated with immunoSEQ multiplex PCR, while TCRdb's copy carries only in-frame clones and drops some. The sample lists about 160,000 clones; roughly 90% were seen once. The germline gives CDR1 SGHRS, CDR2 YFSETQ. With 3 bases clipped from V and 9 bases from J, the junction kept 9 bases outside the gene matches. The CDR3 totals 14 residues. The sequence came from a man between 60 and 75 years old with acute or convalescent COVID-19. V usage is TRBV5-1 and J usage is TRBJ2-1; TRBD2 matches at 7 bases. Sequenced sample: peripheral blood. CDR3 loop: CASSSWGGNGEQFF. CDR3 coding DNA: TGCGCCAGCAGCTCCTGGGGGGGGAACGGTGAGCAGTTCTTC.